The 13 T cell receptor beta chains reported below all come from one sample, sequenced in a study of Graves' ophthalmopathy and Graves' hyperthyroidism. Amplification of TCR beta CDR3 regions used RNA transcripts. The library came from an HTBI-primed first-round RT-PCR and a second-round multiplex PCR. From the multiplex PCR reads, TCRdb called clonotypes with MiXCR, one entry per CDR3 protein. The table lists 200,000 to 250,000 distinct CDR3 sequences, roughly 21% of them singletons. Sequenced material: peripheral blood. The receptor set was obtained from a woman aged 50 to 60 with Graves' ophthalmopathy.

This clonotype was detected many times. The rearrangement joins TRBV28 to TRBJ2-4, with D possibly TRBD2 on 5 matching bases. Germline V CDR1 and CDR2: MDHEN, SYDVKM. This CDR3 contains 13 residues. V gave up 6 bases and J gave up 3 bases, with 9 bases separating them. Here the CDR3 DNA reads TGTGCCAGCAGCTCCGGGAACAAAAACATTCAGTACTTC. This encodes CASSSGNKNIQYF.

The chain uses TRBV2 and TRBJ1-6; a possible D gene is TRBD1 (6 bases). Trimming took off 11 bases at V and 0 bases at J, with 17 bases between the two ends. The CDR3 totals 16 residues. The germline CDR1 and CDR2 sequences are SNHLY and FYNNEI. The CDR3 region has the DNA TGTGCCGGGGGCGGACAAAGGGTCTCCTATAATTCACCCCTCCACTTT. Protein sequence: CAGGGQRVSYNSPLHF.

V gene TRBV20-1 combines with J gene TRBJ2-7; D possibly uses TRBD1 or TRBD2 (5 bases each). V shed 3 bases and J shed 1 base, with 19 bases lying between them. The CDR3 extends over 16 amino acids. CDR1 is DFQATT and CDR2 is SNEGSKA in the germline V gene (reference sequence). The CDR3 nucleotides read TGCAGTGCTAGCTCCCACGTCCCGGGGCCTTCCTACGAGCAGTACTTC. Translated, it gives CSASSHVPGPSYEQYF.

The CDR3 DNA sequence: TGTGCCAGCAGCCAGGGACTAGCGGGGACCTATAAAGAGCAGTACTTC. Its protein is CASSQGLAGTYKEQYF. V is TRBV3-1 and J is TRBJ2-7, with 13 bases aligning to TRBD2. The CDR3 is 16 amino acids. Germline CDR1 LGHDT, CDR2 YNNKEL (reference sequence). The V segment lost 3 bases and the J segment 7 bases; nucleotides outside the gene matches: 9.

The chain carries TRBV28 and TRBJ1-2; D remains ambiguous. Germline V CDR1 and CDR2: MDHEN, SYDVKM. V gave up 7 bases and J gave up 4 bases, with 10 bases separating them. The CDR3 is 12 amino acids. CDR3 sequence (DNA): TGTGCCAGCAATCGGTTGAGCTATGGCTACACCTTC. Translated: CASNRLSYGYTF.

In the case of this clonotype: The junction shows a germline mismatch at one end, possibly a read error. CDR3 sequence: CASAPVTGDYGYIF. The CDR3 DNA reads as TGTGCCAGTGCACCCGTGACAGGGGACTATGGCTACATCTTC. The J gene is TRBJ1-2, the V gene TRBV19; 8 bases align to TRBD1. This CDR3 is built from 14 residues. Germline CDR1 is LNHDA and CDR2 is SQIVND (reference sequence). The entire variable domain, with the rest obtained from reference TRBV19 and TRBJ1-2, is as follows: DGGITQSPKYLFRKEGQNVTLSCEQNLNHDAMYWYRQDPGQGLRLIYYSQIVNDFQKGDIAEGYSVSREKKESFPLTVTSAQKNPTAFYLCASAPVTGDYGYIFGSGTRLTVV.

This clonotype was observed a handful of times. The rearrangement joins TRBV3-1 to TRBJ2-7, with TRBD2 matching 7 bases. V was clipped by 4 bases and J by 4 bases; unmatched bases: 10. This CDR3 contains 15 residues. From germline, CDR1 is LGHDT and CDR2 YNNKEL (reference sequence). In nucleotides, the CDR3 is TGTGCCAGCAGCCCCTTCGGGCGGGAGATTTACGAGCAGTACTTC. This translates into CASSPFGREIYEQYF.

This clonotype was seen repeatedly, ten times or more. This rearrangement joins TRBV2 to TRBJ1-6; D perhaps matches TRBD1 (5 bases). The germline gives CDR1 SNHLY, CDR2 FYNNEI. This CDR3 region has 15 residues. V was trimmed by 4 bases and J by 9 bases, leaving 16 bases between them. CDR3 residues: CASSAGSGLRSPLHF. DNA of the CDR3: TGTGCCAGCAGTGCAGGGAGTGGACTACGTTCACCCCTCCACTTT.

The V gene is TRBV3-1, the J gene TRBJ1-6; maybe TRBD1 (6 bases). The CDR3 sequence is 14 residues long. Trimming cost V 3 bases and J 9 bases, with 12 bases left between them. The germline V gene encodes CDR1 LGHDT and CDR2 YNNKEL (reference sequence). The CDR3 spells CASSQGTSGSPLHF. DNA for the CDR3: TGTGCCAGCAGCCAGGGGACATCGGGTTCACCCCTCCACTTT.

This clonotype came up many times. This rearrangement joins TRBV24-1 to TRBJ2-2, with D tentatively TRBD1 (6 bases). V was shortened by 0 bases and J by 2 bases, with 9 bases between the two germline ends. The germline gives CDR1 KGHDR, CDR2 SFDVKD. The CDR3 is made up of 16 amino acids. CDR3 amino acids: CATSDLGTLNTGELFF. CDR3 DNA sequence: TGTGCCACCAGTGATTTGGGGACATTAAACACCGGGGAGCTGTTTTTT.

In its sample, this clonotype was seen many times. The chain employs TRBV27 and TRBJ2-2; possibly TRBD1 or TRBD2 for D (6 bases each). The CDR3 consists of 15 residues. Germline CDR1 MNHEY, CDR2 SMNVEV (reference sequence). The V gene lost 2 bases and the J gene lost 5 bases, with 12 bases spanning the gap. CDR3 in amino acids: CASSLVTGRTGELFF. In DNA, the CDR3 is TGTGCCAGCAGTTTAGTCACAGGGAGGACCGGGGAGCTGTTTTTT.

This clonotype was counted at least ten times. The rearrangement joins TRBV28 to TRBJ2-5; 8 nucleotides align to TRBD2. CDR1 is MDHEN, CDR2 SYDVKM, per germline. V was pared by 9 bases and J by 3 bases, with 18 bases of the junction left unmatched. The CDR3 is made up of 17 amino acids. CDR3 coding DNA: TGTGCCAGTATCCCTCCAGGAGTCGGACTAGCAGAAGAGACCCAGTACTTC. Translation: CASIPPGVGLAEETQYF.

Worth noting for this clonotype: Just one base apart from a much larger clone, this may be a read error. The chain is built from TRBV6-1 and TRBJ1-1; D not certain. Trimming took 4 bases from V and 4 from J, leaving 13 bases between them. Germline V CDR1 and CDR2: MNHNS, SASEGT. The CDR3 length is 14 residues. In DNA, the CDR3 is TGTGCCAGCAGTGGTACAGACTCGGGCACTGAAGCTTTCTTT. It codes for CASSGTDSGTEAFF.